The present T cell receptor (beta chain) was sequenced within a study of T cell responses to AZD1222 COVID-19 vaccine. Study observations and caveats: Every sample of the repertoires postdated the peak T cell response.

The method was immunoSEQ multiplex PCR; TCRdb's version includes in-frame clones alone and lacks a portion of them. In the table there are under 35,000 clones, 80% to 95% of which are singletons. The germline V gene has CDR1 SGHDN and CDR2 FVKESK. Trimming took 0 bases from V and 1 from J, leaving 6 bases between them. This CDR3 comprises 14 residues. In regard to this clone: Its antigen is currently unknown.

The source material was peripheral blood, sampled on day 0 of AZD1222 vaccination. The sequence came from an adult in good health. The rearrangement joins TRBV14 to TRBJ1-1; D is undetermined. This CDR3 is CASSQETPNTEAFF. CDR3 coding DNA: TGTGCCAGCAGCCAAGAGACCCCGAACACTGAAGCTTTCTTT.